This T cell receptor (beta chain) was captured by sequencing in a study of beta chain features in type 1 diabetes (dated by TCRdb to 2017 to 2018). Study-wide context: Patients and healthy donors did not differ in mean age, gender distribution, total cell number or subset yield. Across all samples, roughly 110,000,000 sorted cells were examined, and cell number per subset correlated strongly with RNA yield. In the study, recently diagnosed type 1 diabetes patients and matched healthy donors were compared on the TCRB repertoires of their sorted circulating CD4+ T cell subsets. Whereas all 30 or so donors provided naive and central memory subsets, regulatory and stem cell-like memory subsets were isolated from just 8 patients and about 8 healthy donors.

The entire isolated RNA was reverse transcribed using the High Capacity cDNA Reverse Transcription Kit, and thus expressed TCRB transcripts were sequenced. Naive, central memory and regulatory T cell samples underwent deep immunoSEQ sequencing, averaging around 3.9 million total reads per sample. After sorted cells were lysed in RLT buffer, RNA was extracted with DNase-treated RNeasy Micro or Mini kits, with the choice depending on cell number. Each cell subset was processed separately to prevent cross-contamination, with patient and healthy donor samples processed together. TCRB sequences were amplified from cDNA with the immunoSEQ multiplex PCR, producing 87-bp fragments spanning the CDR3 region. Amplicons were sequenced on the Illumina HiSeq platform. As for the authors' bioinformatics: Synthetic template baselines were used to correct PCR bias computationally, reads within Hamming distance 2 were collapsed together, and singletons that could not be merged were discarded. Reads were aligned against IMGT so that V, D and J genes, CDR3 length and insertions or deletions at six rearrangement sites could be assigned. Within each subset, clonotype counts were normalized to the number of sorted cells before true diversity and Gini coefficients were calculated with the tcR R package. The overlap coefficient, calculated on TCRB nucleotide sequences, was used to quantify repertoire sharing. Out-of-frame TCRB sequences from naive cells were analyzed as a proxy for the pre-selection repertoire. TCRdb mirrors the immuneACCESS table, restricted to in-frame sequences. Some clones are absent from its copies; in checked studies, under half trace to an unresolved V gene, and the reason for the others is unknown. V and J calls and clone size are given by that table; D and trimming were obtained from the DNA. The table for this sample lists 550,000 to 850,000 clones; about an eighth of them were counted only once. The ten largest clones represent approximately 0.02% of the sample.

Details on this clone: Its specific antigen is unknown. Per-base quality was not reported, and no clone a single base away is much larger than it.

The paper as a whole reports these results and caveats: Because cDNA was sequenced instead of genomic DNA, activated cells with high expression could be over-represented, although the groups did not differ in activation or CD3 levels. PCR may preferentially amplify shorter templates, but because patient and control samples were amplified and corrected together, any resulting skew would affect both groups equally. Patients with type 1 diabetes made fewer insertions and deleted more nucleotides at VDJ recombination sites, implying thymic rearrangement abnormalities. The naive, central memory and regulatory TCRB repertoires appeared to resemble one another more closely among patients than among healthy donors. Because small numbers of individuals were included in the HLA sub-analyses, any influence of HLA type on TCRB rearrangement was left unresolved. Type 1 diabetes patients showed a moderate but significant shortening of TCRB CDR3 length in all four CD4+ subsets.

Each donor gave one peripheral blood draw, averaging approximately 110 mL, which was collected into heparinised tubes. A BD FACSAria II was used to sort naive, central memory, regulatory and stem cell-like memory CD4+ T cells with a panel that included CD45RO, CCR7, CD25, CD127, CD95 and CD27. Every sorted population had a purity above 98%. PBMCs were isolated immediately by Lymphoprep density gradient centrifugation and stained directly without culture. Samples were stained and sorted in pairs, with one healthy donor and one patient per experiment, so that batch effects were minimized. The TCR sequence derives from a man aged 18 to 35 with type 1 diabetes. Sequenced material: naive CD4+ T cells from blood. According to the study, the label for this sample's cell subset or site signals: true naive CD4+ T cells.

The DNA is as follows: TGTGCCAGCAAAGCCGGTACAGGCCCCCACGAGCAGTACTTC. Translated, it reads CASKAGTGPHEQYF. This chain joins TRBV6-1 to TRBJ2-7; TRBD1 is perhaps the D gene, given 5 matching bases. Spanning cysteine to phenylalanine, the CDR3 consists of 14 amino acids. Only the CDR3 region is kept as DNA, spanning 42 bases read in frame from base 1. The V end loses 7 bases and the J end loses 5 bases, and a stretch of 18 bases separates them. The germline V gene yields MNHNS for CDR1 and SASEGT for CDR2.